The next 10 T cell receptor beta chains were all read from a single sample in a study of cytomegalovirus exposure and HLA in healthy donors. The PCR was carried out with 60 Vbeta primers and 13 Jbeta primers. Assay used: immunoSEQ multiplex PCR; TCRdb lists only in-frame clones, some missing. Of 150,000 to 200,000 clones listed, 80% are singletons. The specimen sequenced was PBMCs. The receptor set was obtained from a man younger than 30 in good health and CMV-seropositive.

V gene TRBV30 combines with J gene TRBJ1-2; no clear D. Germline loops: CDR1 GTSNPN, CDR2 SVGIG (reference sequence). This CDR3 is 13 amino acids long. Trimming removed 0 bases at V and 2 bases at J, with 7 bases between. The CDR3 region is CAWSVAGNYGYTF. The CDR3 nucleotides read TGTGCCTGGAGTGTAGCGGGAAACTATGGCTACACCTTC.

The rearrangement links TRBV10-1 to TRBJ2-1; the match to TRBD2 covers 8 bases. This CDR3 region has 20 residues. J was trimmed by 0 bases and V by 3 bases; bases with no gene match: 16. From germline, CDR1 is WNHNN and CDR2 SYGVQD (reference sequence). The CDR3 DNA reads TGCGCCAGCAGTGACTCTCCGGGACTAGTGGGGGCTAGCTCCTACAATGAGCAGTTCTTC. It specifies CASSDSPGLVGASSYNEQFF.

This clone is a singleton in its sample. V usage is TRBV25-1 and J usage is TRBJ2-7; tentatively, D is TRBD2 (6 bases). V lost 4 bases and J 12 bases, leaving 16 bases between the germline ends. Germline CDR1 is MGHDK and CDR2 is SYGVNS. The CDR3 extends over 12 amino acids. The CDR3: CASSGSQTSWYF. In DNA, the CDR3 is TGTGCCAGCAGTGGATCGCAGACTAGTTGGTACTTC.

The rearrangement links TRBV13 to TRBJ2-7; 9 bases are shared with TRBD1. This CDR3 contains 17 residues. With 4 bases clipped from V and 4 bases from J, the junction kept 14 bases outside the gene matches. Looked up from germline, CDR1 is PRHDT and CDR2 is FYEKMQ (reference sequence). CDR3 in amino acids: CASSSYTSGTGNYEQYF. In DNA form, the CDR3 reads TGTGCCAGCAGCTCCTATACGTCCGGGACAGGGAATTACGAGCAGTACTTC.

CDR3 sequence: CASSGQGLSGNTIYF. The DNA for the CDR3 is TGTGCCAGCAGTGGACAGGGCCTCTCTGGAAACACCATATATTTT. The V gene is TRBV13, the J gene TRBJ1-3, with 8 bases aligning to TRBD1. This CDR3 has 15 amino acids. Per the germline V gene, CDR1 is PRHDT and CDR2 is FYEKMQ (reference sequence). J lost 0 bases, V lost 6 bases, and 4 bases had no gene match. Using reference TRBV13 and TRBJ1-3 for the parts outside the CDR3, the full variable domain is AAGVIQSPRHLIKEKRETATLKCYPIPRHDTVYWYQQGPGQDPQFLISFYEKMQSDKGSIPDRFSAQQFSDYHSELNMSSLELGDSALYFCASSGQGLSGNTIYFGEGSWLTVV.

V gene TRBV6-5 combines with J gene TRBJ2-7, with TRBD1 matching over 7 bases. The CDR3 covers 16 residues. Germline assignment: CDR1 MNHEY and CDR2 SVGAGI. Losses at the gene ends were 2 bases for V and 2 bases for J; bases not matched to a gene: 9. Here the CDR3 reads CASSYQWGQGAYEQYF. Here the CDR3 DNA reads TGTGCCAGCAGTTACCAGTGGGGGCAGGGGGCCTACGAGCAGTACTTC.

V is TRBV7-6 and J is TRBJ2-2; 8 bases are shared with TRBD1. The CDR3 runs to 16 residues. In germline, CDR1 is SGHVS, CDR2 FNYEAQ. Losses at the gene ends were 5 bases for V and 4 bases for J; bases not matched to a gene: 9. The chain's CDR3 is CASSPDRGSGTGELFF. CDR3 DNA: TGTGCCAGCAGCCCAGACAGGGGCTCGGGCACCGGGGAGCTGTTTTTT.

The chain recombines TRBV7-9 with TRBJ2-3; 7 positions agree with TRBD2. The length of the CDR3 is 17 residues. The V gene end was trimmed by 0 bases and the J gene end by 2 bases; junction bases not matched to a gene: 8. Looked up from germline, CDR1 is SEHNR and CDR2 is FQNEAQ (reference sequence). The CDR3 nucleotides read TGTGCCAGCAGCTTAGCGCGTGGACTAGTTTACACAGATACGCAGTATTTT. It is translated as CASSLARGLVYTDTQYF.

The rearrangement uses TRBV27 and TRBJ1-3; tentatively, D is TRBD1 (5 bases). The CDR3 contains 15 residues. Germline-derived CDR1 and CDR2 are MNHEY and SMNVEV (reference sequence). V was pared by 3 bases and J by 1 base, with 10 bases between. CDR3 in DNA: TGTGCCAGCAGTTTGTTCGGGGGATCTGGAAACACCATATATTTT. Translation gives CASSLFGGSGNTIYF.

This clone occurred once. J is TRBJ1-1 and V is TRBV5-4; D gene uncertain. The CDR3 is made up of 13 amino acids. CDR1 is SGHNT and CDR2 is YYREEE in the germline V gene (reference sequence). CDR3 sequence: CASARTFNTEAFF. The CDR3 DNA is TGTGCGAGCGCCAGGACTTTTAACACTGAAGCTTTCTTT.